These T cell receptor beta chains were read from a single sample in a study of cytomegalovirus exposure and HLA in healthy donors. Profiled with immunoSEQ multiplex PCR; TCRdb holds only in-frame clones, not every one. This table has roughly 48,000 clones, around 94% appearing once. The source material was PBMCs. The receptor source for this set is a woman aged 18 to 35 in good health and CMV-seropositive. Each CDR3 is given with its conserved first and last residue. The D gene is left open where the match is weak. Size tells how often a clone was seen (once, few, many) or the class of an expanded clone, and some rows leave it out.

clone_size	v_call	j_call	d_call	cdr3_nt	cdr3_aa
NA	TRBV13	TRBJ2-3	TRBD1	TGTGCCAGCAGCTTAGCCCTGGGACAGGGGGCAGATACGCAGTATTTT	CASSLALGQGADTQYF
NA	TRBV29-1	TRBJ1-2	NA	TGCAGCGTTGAACGTGCTAACTATGGCTACACCTTC	CSVERANYGYTF
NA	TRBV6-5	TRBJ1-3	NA	TGTGCCAGCAGGGCCCCGGGAGCGGGAGGAAACACCATATATTTT	CASRAPGAGGNTIYF
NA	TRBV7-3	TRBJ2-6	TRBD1	TGTGCCAGCAGCCCAAGAGGGGCGGGGACAGGGGACACCTCTGGGGCCAACGTCCTGACTTTC	CASSPRGAGTGDTSGANVLTF
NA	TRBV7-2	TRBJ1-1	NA	TGTGCCAGCAGCCACCAATCGGGGGGGAACACTGAAGCTTTCTTT	CASSHQSGGNTEAFF
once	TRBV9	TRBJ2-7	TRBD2	TGTGCCAGCAGCGTAGGAGTAGCGGGAGCCTACGAGCAGTACTTC	CASSVGVAGAYEQYF
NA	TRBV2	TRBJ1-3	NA	TGTGCCACCTCCCGGGACACGAGCTCTGGAAACACCATATATTTT	CATSRDTSSGNTIYF
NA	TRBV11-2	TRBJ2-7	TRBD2	TGTGCCAGCAGCTTAGGACTAGCGGGTATCTACGAGCAGTACTTC	CASSLGLAGIYEQYF
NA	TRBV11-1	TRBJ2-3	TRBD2	TGTGCCAGCAGCAAAAGGACTAGCGGGAGCACAGATACGCAGTATTTT	CASSKRTSGSTDTQYF
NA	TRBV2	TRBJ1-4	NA	TGTGCCAGCAGTCGAGGGAGAGGGCCTGCAACTAATGAAAAACTGTTTTTT	CASSRGRGPATNEKLFF
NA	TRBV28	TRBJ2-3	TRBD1	TGTGCCAGCAGCCAGGGGGTTCCAGATACGCAGTATTTT	CASSQGVPDTQYF